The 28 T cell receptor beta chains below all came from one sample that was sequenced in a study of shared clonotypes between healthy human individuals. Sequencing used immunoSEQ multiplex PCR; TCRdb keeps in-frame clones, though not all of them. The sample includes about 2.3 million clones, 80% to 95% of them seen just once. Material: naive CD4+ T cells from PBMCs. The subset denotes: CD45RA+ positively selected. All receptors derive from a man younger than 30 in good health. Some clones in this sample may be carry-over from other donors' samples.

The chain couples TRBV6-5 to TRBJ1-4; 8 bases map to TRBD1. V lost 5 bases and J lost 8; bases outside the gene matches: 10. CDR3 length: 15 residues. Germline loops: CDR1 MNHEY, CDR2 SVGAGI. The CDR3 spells CASSRRQGAGEKLFF. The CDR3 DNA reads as TGTGCCAGCAGTCGACGCCAGGGGGCTGGGGAAAAACTGTTTTTT.

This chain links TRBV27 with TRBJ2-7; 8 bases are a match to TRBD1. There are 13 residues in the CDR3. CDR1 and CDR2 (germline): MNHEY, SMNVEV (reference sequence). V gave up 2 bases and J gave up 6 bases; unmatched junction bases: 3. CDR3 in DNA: TGTGCCAGCAGTTTAGGACAGGGAACCGAGCAGTACTTC. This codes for CASSLGQGTEQYF.

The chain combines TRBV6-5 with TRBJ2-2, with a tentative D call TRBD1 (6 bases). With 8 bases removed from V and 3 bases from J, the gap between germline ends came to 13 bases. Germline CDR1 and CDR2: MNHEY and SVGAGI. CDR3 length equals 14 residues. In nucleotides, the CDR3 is TGTGCCAGCCGACGGGCAGGGGACACCGGGGAGCTGTTTTTT. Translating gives CASRRAGDTGELFF.

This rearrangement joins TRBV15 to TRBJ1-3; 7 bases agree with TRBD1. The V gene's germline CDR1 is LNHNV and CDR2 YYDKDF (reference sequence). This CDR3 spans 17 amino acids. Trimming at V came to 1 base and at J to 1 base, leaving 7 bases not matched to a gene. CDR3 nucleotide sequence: TGTGCCACCAGCAGAGTACGACAGGGAGGGTCTGGAAACACCATATATTTT. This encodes CATSRVRQGGSGNTIYF.

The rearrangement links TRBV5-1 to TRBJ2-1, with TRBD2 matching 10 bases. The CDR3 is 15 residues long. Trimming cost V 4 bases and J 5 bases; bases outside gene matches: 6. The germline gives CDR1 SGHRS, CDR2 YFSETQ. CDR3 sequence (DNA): TGCGCCAGCAGCGTCGGACTAGCGGACGACAATGAGCAGTTCTTC. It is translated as CASSVGLADDNEQFF. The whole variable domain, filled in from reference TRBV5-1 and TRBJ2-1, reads KAGVTQTPRYLIKTRGQQVTLSCSPISGHRSVSWYQQTPGQGLQFLFEYFSETQRNKGNFPGRFSGRQFSNSRSEMNVSTLELGDSALYLCASSVGLADDNEQFFGPGTRLTVL.

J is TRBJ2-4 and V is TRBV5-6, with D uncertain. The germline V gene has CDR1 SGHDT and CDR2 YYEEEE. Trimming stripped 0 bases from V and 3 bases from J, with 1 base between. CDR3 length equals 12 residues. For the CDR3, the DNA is TGTGCCAGCAGCTTGGGCAAAAACATTCAGTACTTC. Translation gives CASSLGKNIQYF. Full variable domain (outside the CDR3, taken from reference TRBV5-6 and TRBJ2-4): DAGVTQSPTHLIKTRGQQVTLRCSPKSGHDTVSWYQQALGQGPQFIFQYYEEEERQRGNFPDRFSGHQFPNYSSELNVNALLLGDSALYLCASSLGKNIQYFGAGTRLSVL.

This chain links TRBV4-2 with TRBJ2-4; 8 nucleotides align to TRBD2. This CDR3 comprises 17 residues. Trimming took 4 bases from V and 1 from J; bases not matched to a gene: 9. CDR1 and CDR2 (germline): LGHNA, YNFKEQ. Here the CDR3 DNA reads TGTGCCAGCAGCCCCCCGGGGGGGATATACGCCAAAAACATTCAGTACTTC. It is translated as CASSPPGGIYAKNIQYF.

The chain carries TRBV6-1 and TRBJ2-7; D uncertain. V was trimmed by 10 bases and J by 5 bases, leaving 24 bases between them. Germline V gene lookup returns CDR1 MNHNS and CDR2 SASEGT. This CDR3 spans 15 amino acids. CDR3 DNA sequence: TGTGCCACCTGTCTGGGCCCCGTTAGGTTCGACGAGCAGTACTTC. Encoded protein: CATCLGPVRFDEQYF.

DNA of the CDR3: TGTGCCAGCAGTGACGAAAACCGGGACGGCAATTGTGCTTTCTTT. Its translation is CASSDENRDGNCAFF. The chain employs TRBV6-4 and TRBJ1-1; D is possibly TRBD1 (5 bases). Germline assignment: CDR1 MRHNA and CDR2 SNTAGT. The length of the CDR3 is 15 residues. V was trimmed by 2 bases and J by 11 bases, leaving 21 bases between them.

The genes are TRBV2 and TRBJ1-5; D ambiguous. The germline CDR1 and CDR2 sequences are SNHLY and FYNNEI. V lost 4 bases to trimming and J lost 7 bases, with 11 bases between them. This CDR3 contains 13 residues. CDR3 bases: TGTGCCAGCAGTGGGACGGGCCAACAGCCCCAGCATTTT. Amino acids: CASSGTGQQPQHF.

This chain's CDR3 is CSIGRGEKLFF. For the CDR3, the DNA is TGCAGCATCGGACGGGGGGAAAAACTGTTTTTT. The chain combines TRBV29-1 with TRBJ1-4; D might be TRBD1 (5 bases). The length of the CDR3 is 11 residues. Trimming took off 8 bases at V and 8 bases at J, with 12 bases between the two ends. In germline, CDR1 is SQVTM, CDR2 ANQGSEA.

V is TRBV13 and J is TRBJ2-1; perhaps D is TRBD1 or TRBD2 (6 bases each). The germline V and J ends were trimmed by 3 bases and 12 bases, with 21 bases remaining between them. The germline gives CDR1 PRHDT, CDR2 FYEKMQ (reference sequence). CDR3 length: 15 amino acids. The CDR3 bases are TGTGCCAGCAGCTTTGGCAGGGGCCTCCTGGAGGGGCAGTTCTTC. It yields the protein CASSFGRGLLEGQFF.

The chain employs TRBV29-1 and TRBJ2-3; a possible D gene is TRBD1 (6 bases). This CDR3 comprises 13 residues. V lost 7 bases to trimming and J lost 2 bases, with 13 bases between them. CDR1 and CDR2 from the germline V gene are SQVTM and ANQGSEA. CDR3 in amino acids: CSARGILTDTQYF. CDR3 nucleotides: TGCAGCGCCAGGGGAATCCTCACAGATACGCAGTATTTT.

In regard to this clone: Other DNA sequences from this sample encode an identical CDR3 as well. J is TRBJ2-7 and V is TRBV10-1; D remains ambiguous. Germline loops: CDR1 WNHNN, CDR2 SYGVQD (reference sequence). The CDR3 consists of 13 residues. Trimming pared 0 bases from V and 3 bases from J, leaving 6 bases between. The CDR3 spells CASSESLGYEQYF. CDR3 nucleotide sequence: TGCGCCAGCAGTGAGTCTTTGGGCTACGAGCAGTACTTC.

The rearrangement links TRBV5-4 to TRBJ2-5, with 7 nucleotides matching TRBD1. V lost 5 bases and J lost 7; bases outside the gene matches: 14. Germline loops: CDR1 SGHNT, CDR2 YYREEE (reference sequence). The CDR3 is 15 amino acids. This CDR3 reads CASRPKGGGKGTQYF. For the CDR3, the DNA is TGTGCCAGCAGACCTAAAGGGGGCGGCAAAGGGACCCAGTACTTC.

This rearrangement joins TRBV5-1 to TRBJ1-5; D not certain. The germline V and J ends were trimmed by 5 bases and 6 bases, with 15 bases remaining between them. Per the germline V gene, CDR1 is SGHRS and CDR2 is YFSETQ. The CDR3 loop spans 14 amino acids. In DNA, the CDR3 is TGCGCCAGCAGGCCCGGACCCACGGGTCAGCCCCAGCATTTT. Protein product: CASRPGPTGQPQHF. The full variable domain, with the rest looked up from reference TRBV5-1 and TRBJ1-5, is KAGVTQTPRYLIKTRGQQVTLSCSPISGHRSVSWYQQTPGQGLQFLFEYFSETQRNKGNFPGRFSGRQFSNSRSEMNVSTLELGDSALYLCASRPGPTGQPQHFGDGTRLSIL.

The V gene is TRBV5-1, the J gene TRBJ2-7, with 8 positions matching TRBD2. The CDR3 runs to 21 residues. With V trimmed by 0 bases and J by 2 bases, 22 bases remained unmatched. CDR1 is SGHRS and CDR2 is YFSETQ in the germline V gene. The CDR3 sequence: CASSLEGSTKGGRTFPYEQYF. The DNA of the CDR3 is TGCGCCAGCAGCTTGGAGGGGTCCACAAAGGGCGGGAGGACCTTCCCCTACGAGCAGTACTTC.

The CDR3 is CASSSKSAGGYNEQFF. The CDR3 nucleotides are TGTGCCAGCAGCAGTAAGTCGGCGGGTGGCTACAATGAGCAGTTCTTC. The rearrangement uses TRBV5-4 and TRBJ2-1, with D perhaps TRBD2 (5 bases). Between the trimmed V and J ends, which lost 4 bases and 3 bases, there was a span of 17 bases. The CDR3 has 16 residues. CDR1 is SGHNT, CDR2 YYREEE, per germline (reference sequence).

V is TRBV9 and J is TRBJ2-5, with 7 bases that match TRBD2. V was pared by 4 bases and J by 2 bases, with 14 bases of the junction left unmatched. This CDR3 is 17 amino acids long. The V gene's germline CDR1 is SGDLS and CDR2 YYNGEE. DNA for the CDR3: TGTGCCAGCAGCCCCGCTGAGACGGGAGGTCGGCAAGAGACCCAGTACTTC. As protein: CASSPAETGGRQETQYF. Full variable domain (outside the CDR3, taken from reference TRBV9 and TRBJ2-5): DSGVTQTPKHLITATGQRVTLRCSPRSGDLSVYWYQQSLDQGLQFLIQYYNGEERAKGNILERFSAQQFPDLHSELNLSSLELGDSALYFCASSPAETGGRQETQYFGPGTRLLVL.

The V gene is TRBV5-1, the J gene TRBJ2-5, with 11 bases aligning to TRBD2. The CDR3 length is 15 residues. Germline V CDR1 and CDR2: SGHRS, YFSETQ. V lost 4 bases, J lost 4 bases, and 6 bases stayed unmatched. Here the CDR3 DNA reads TGCGCCAGCAGCACACTAGCGGGGGCGGGAGAGACCCAGTACTTC. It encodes CASSTLAGAGETQYF. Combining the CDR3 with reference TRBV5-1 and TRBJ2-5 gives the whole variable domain KAGVTQTPRYLIKTRGQQVTLSCSPISGHRSVSWYQQTPGQGLQFLFEYFSETQRNKGNFPGRFSGRQFSNSRSEMNVSTLELGDSALYLCASSTLAGAGETQYFGPGTRLLVL.

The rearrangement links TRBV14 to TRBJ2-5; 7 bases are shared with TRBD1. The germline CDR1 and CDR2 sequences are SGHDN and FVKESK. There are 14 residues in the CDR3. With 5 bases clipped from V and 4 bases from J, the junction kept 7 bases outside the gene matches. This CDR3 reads CASSRQGEGETQYF. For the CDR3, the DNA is TGTGCCAGCAGCAGACAGGGAGAAGGAGAGACCCAGTACTTC.

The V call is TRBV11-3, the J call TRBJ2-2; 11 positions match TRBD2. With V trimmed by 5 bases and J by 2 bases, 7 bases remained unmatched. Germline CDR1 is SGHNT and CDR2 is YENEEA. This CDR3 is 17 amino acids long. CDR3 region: CASSPETSGANTGELFF. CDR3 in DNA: TGTGCCAGCAGCCCCGAGACTAGCGGGGCCAACACCGGGGAGCTGTTTTTT.

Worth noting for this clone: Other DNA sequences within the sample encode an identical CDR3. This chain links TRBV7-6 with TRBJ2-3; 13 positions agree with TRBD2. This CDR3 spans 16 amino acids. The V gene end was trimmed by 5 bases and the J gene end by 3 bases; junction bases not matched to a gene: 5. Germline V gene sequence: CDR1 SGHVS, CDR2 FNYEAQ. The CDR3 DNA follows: TGTGCCAGCAGCCAACTAGCGGGAGGGTTAACAGATACGCAGTATTTT. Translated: CASSQLAGGLTDTQYF.

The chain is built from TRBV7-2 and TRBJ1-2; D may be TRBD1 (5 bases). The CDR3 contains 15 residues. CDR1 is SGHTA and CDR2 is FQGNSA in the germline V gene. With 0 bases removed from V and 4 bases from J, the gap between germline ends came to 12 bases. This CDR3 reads CASSLAGQGSYGYTF. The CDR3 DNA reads TGTGCCAGCAGCTTAGCGGGGCAGGGATCCTATGGCTACACCTTC.

The CDR3: CASSYLLHNEQFF. For the CDR3, the DNA is TGTGCCAGCAGTTACTTACTTCACAATGAGCAGTTCTTC. This sequence joins TRBV6-6 and TRBJ2-1; D gene ambiguous. Germline lookup yields CDR1 MNHNY and CDR2 SVGAGI (reference sequence). V lost 1 base to trimming and J lost 5 bases, with 6 bases between them. The CDR3 covers 13 residues.

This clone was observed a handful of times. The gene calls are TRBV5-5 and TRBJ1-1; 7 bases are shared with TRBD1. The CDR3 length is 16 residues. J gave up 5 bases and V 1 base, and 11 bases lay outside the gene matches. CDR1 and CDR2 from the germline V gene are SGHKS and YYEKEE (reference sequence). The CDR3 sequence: CASSLWATAGGTEAFF. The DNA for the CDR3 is TGTGCCAGCAGCTTGTGGGCGACTGCAGGGGGAACTGAAGCTTTCTTT.

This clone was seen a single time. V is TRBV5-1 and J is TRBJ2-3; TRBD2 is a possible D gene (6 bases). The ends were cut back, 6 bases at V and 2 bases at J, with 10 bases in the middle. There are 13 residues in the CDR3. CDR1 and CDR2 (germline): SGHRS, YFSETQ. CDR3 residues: CASKTGDTDTQYF. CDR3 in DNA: TGCGCCAGCAAGACGGGAGACACAGATACGCAGTATTTT.

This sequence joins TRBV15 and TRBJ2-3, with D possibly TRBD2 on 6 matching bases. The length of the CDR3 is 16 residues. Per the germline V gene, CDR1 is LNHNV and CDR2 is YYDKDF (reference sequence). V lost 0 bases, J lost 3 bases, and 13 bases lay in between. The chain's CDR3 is CATSRDRPSVTDTQYF. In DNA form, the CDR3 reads TGTGCCACCAGCAGAGATCGGCCTAGCGTTACAGATACGCAGTATTTT.